By share, the clone carrying this TCR beta chain ranks as medium-sized. The length of the CDR3 is 14 residues. Germline V lookup: CDR1 SQVTM, CDR2 ANQGSEA. Trimming removed 2 bases from V and 5 bases from J, with 15 bases in between. The sorted Tregs were CD4+CD25+CD127-/low cells. TCRdb processed the 5' RACE reads anew with MiXCR; each CDR3 protein has one entry. Of tens of thousands of distinct CDR3 sequences listed, over 25% are singletons. This sequence originates from a female donor with breast cancer. What was sequenced was tumor-infiltrating Tregs sorted from the breast tumor. This chain connects TRBV29-1 to TRBJ2-5; no clear D. CDR3 in amino acids: CSVEYRPTRETQYF. The CDR3 DNA sequence: TGCAGCGTTGAATATAGACCAACCCGGGAGACCCAGTACTTC.